Listed here is a single T cell receptor beta chain. This specimen comes from a study of blood T cell repertoires in COVID-19. Background on the study: The United States, Italy and Spain were the sources of the acute and convalescent COVID-19 samples.

Everyone who took part was roughly 18 to 89 years old, and they came from 20 to 25 US areas. Donors were grouped by their self-reported clinical history. This CDR3 comprises 18 residues. Unmatched junction bases numbered 7, after V lost 5 bases and J lost 0 bases. Germline V CDR1 and CDR2: SGHVS, FQNEAQ. Source study methods: Scientists estimated how many nucleated cells there were by amplifying reference gene primers. Generated by immunoSEQ multiplex PCR, the TCRdb table keeps only in-frame clones and is missing some. The V and J calls and clone size come from that table; D and trimming were worked out from the DNA. The sample holds about 430,000 clones, around nine tenths seen once.

V and J are TRBV7-8 and TRBJ2-6; TRBD1 aligns across 10 bases. What was sequenced was PBMCs or T cells enriched from blood (not recorded which). The TCR comes from a young woman who had been exposed to COVID-19. The CDR3 region has the DNA TGTGCCAGCAGCCTCCGGGACAGGGGTGTCTCTGGGGCCAACGTCCTGACTTTC. Protein sequence: CASSLRDRGVSGANVLTF.